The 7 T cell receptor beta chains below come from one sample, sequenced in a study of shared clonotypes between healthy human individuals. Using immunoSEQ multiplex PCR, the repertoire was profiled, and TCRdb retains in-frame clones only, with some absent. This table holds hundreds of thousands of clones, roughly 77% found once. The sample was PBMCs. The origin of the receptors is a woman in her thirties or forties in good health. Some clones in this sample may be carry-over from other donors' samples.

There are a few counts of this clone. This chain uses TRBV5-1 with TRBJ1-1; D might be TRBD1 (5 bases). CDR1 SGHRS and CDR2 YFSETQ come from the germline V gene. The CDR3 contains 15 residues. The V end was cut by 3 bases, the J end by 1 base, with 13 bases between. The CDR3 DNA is TGCGCCAGCAGCTCGGGGACCACCTCGAACACTGAAGCTTTCTTT. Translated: CASSSGTTSNTEAFF.

CDR3 DNA sequence: TGCAGCGTTGAAGATCTTGGGGAGCTGTTTTTT. Its translation is CSVEDLGELFF. V and J are TRBV29-1 and TRBJ2-2, with D unclear. Trimming removed 0 bases from V and 8 bases from J, with 4 bases in between. Germline loops: CDR1 SQVTM, CDR2 ANQGSEA. The CDR3 extends over 11 amino acids.

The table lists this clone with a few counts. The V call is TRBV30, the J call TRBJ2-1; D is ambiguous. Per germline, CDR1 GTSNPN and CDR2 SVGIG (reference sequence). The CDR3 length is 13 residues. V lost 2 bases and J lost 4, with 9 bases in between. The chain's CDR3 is CAWSLDQYNEQFF. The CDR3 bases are TGTGCCTGGAGTCTTGACCAGTACAATGAGCAGTTCTTC. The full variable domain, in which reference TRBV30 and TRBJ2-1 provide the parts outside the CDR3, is SQTIHQWPATLVQPVGSPLSLECTVEGTSNPNLYWYRQAAGRGLQLLFYSVGIGQISSEVPQNLSASRPQDRQFILSSKKLLLSDSGFYLCAWSLDQYNEQFFGPGTRLTVL.

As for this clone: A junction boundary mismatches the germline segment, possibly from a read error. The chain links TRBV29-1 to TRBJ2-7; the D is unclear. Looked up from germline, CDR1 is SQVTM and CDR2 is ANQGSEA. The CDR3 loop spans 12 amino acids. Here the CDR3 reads CSVQDFSYEQYF. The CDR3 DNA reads TGCAGCGTTCAAGACTTCTCCTACGAGCAGTACTTC.

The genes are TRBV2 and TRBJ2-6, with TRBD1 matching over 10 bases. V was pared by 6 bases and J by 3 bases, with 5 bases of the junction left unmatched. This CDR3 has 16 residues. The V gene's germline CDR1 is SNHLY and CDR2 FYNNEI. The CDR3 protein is CASSVTGGFGANVLTF. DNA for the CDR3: TGTGCCAGCAGCGTGACAGGGGGCTTTGGGGCCAACGTCCTGACTTTC.

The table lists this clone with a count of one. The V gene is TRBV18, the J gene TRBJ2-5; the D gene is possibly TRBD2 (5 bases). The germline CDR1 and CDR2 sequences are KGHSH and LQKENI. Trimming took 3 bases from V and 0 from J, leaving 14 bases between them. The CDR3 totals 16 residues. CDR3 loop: CASSPNRRRYQETQYF. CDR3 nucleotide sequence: TGTGCCAGCTCACCCAACCGACGGAGGTACCAAGAGACCCAGTACTTC.

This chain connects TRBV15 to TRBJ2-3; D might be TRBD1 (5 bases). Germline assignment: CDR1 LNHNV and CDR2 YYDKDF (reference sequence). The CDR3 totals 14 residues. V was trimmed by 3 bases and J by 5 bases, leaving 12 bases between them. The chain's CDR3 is CATSRAQGLDTQYF. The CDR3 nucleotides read TGTGCCACCAGCAGGGCTCAGGGATTAGATACGCAGTATTTT.